The entry below gives a single T cell receptor beta chain sequence along with its context. Antigen: not known. TCRdb analysed the 5' RACE reads with MiXCR anew, one entry per CDR3 protein. The sample consists of 450,000 to 550,000 distinct CDR3 sequences, 21% of them appearing once. Germline CDR1 reads ENHRY; CDR2 reads SYGVKD. This CDR3 comprises 13 residues. Trimming cost V 4 bases and J 1 base, with 7 bases left between them. The data were taken from a study of T cells after yellow fever vaccination. Whole-study findings and limits: Post-booster repertoires again held most primary-vaccination clones (roughly 95% CD4, over 80% CD8).

J is TRBJ1-1 and V is TRBV10-3; D gene ambiguous. The specimen comprised PBMCs, sampled about 21 days after the first yellow fever vaccination. This TCR came from a young man who received the YFV17D yellow fever vaccine. The CDR3 nucleotides are TGTGCCATCAGTGGAGTCAGGAACACTGAAGCTTTCTTT. Amino acids: CAISGVRNTEAFF.